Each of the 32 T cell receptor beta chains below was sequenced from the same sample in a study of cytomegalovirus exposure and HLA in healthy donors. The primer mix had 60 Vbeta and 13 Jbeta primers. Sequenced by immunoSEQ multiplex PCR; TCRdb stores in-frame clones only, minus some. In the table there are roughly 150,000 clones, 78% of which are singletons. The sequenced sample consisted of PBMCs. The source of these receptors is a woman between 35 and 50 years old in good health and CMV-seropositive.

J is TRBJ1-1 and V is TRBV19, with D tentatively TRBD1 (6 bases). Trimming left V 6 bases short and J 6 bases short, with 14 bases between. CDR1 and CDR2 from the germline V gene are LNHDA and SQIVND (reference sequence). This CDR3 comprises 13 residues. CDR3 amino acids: CASRWDTGSEAFF. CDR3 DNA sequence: TGTGCCAGTAGATGGGACACGGGGTCTGAAGCTTTCTTT.

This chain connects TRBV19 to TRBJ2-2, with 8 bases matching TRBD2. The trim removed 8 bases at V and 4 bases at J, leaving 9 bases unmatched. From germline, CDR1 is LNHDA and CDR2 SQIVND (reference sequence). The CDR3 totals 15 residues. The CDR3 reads CASSSERESTGELFF. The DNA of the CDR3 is TGTGCCAGTTCTAGTGAGCGGGAGAGCACCGGGGAGCTGTTTTTT.

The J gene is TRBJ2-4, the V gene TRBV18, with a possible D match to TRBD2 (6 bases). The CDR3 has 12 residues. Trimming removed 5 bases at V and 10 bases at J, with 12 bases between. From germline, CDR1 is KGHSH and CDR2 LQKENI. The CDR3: CASSSGAGIQYF. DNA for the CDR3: TGTGCCAGCTCATCGGGAGCAGGTATTCAGTACTTC.

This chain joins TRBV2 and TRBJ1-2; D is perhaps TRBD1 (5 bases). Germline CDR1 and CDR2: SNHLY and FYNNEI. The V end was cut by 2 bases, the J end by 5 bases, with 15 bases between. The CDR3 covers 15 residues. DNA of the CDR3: TGTGCCAGCAGTGAAATAGGGGTTGGGGTTTATGGCTACACCTTC. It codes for CASSEIGVGVYGYTF.

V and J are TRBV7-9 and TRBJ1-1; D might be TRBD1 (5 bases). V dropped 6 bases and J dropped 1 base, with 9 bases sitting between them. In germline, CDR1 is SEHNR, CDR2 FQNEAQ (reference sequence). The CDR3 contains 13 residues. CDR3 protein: CASRGVGNTEAFF. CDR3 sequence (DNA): TGTGCCAGCAGAGGGGTTGGGAACACTGAAGCTTTCTTT.

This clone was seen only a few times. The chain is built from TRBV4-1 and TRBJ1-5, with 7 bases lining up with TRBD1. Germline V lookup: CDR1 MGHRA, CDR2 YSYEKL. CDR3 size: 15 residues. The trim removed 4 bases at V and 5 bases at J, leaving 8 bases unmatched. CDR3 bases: TGCGCCAGCAGCCGGGACAGCGAACCCTATCAGCCCCAGCATTTT. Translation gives CASSRDSEPYQPQHF.

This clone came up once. The CDR3 coding sequence is TGTGCCAGCAGGAGGGGAGGGGAGTATGGCTACACCTTC. This translates into CASRRGGEYGYTF. The genes are TRBV6-1 and TRBJ1-2; the D gene is possibly TRBD1 (5 bases). Per germline, CDR1 MNHNS and CDR2 SASEGT. This CDR3 contains 13 residues. The V end lost 6 bases, the J end lost 5 bases, and 13 bases lay between the germline ends.

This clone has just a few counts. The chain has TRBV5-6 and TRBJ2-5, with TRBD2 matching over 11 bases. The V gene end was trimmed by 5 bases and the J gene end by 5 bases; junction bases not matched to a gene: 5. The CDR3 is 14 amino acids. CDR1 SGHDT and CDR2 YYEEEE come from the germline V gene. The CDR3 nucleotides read TGTGCCAGCAGACGTAGCGGGGGGGAGGAGACCCAGTACTTC. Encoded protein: CASRRSGGEETQYF.

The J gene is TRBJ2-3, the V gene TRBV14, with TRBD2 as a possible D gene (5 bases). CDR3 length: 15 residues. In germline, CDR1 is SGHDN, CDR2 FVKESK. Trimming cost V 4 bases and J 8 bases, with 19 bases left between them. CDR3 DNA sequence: TGTGCCAGCAGCCGCCTGGATCGAGCGGAAGGTACGCAGTATTTT. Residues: CASSRLDRAEGTQYF.

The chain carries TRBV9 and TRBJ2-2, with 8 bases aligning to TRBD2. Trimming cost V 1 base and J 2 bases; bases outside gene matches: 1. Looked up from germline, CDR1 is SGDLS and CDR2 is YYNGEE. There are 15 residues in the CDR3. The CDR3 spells CASSVIAGNTGELFF. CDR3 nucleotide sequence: TGTGCCAGCAGCGTAATAGCGGGAAACACCGGGGAGCTGTTTTTT.

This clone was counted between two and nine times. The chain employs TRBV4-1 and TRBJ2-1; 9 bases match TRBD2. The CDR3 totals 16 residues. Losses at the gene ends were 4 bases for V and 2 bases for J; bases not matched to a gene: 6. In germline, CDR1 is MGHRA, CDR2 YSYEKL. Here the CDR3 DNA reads TGCGCCAGCAGCCGTCACGGGACTAGCACCTACAATGAGCAGTTCTTC. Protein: CASSRHGTSTYNEQFF.

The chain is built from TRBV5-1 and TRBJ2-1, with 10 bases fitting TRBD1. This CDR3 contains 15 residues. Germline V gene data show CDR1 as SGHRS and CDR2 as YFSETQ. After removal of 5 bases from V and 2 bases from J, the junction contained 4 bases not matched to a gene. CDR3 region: CASSPGQGAYNEQFF. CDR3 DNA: TGCGCCAGCAGTCCCGGACAGGGGGCCTACAATGAGCAGTTCTTC.

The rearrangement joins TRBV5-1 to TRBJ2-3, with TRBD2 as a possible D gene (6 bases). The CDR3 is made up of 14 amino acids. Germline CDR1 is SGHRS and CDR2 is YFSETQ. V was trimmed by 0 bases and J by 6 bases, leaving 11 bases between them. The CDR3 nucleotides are TGCGCCAGCAGCTTGGCGGGACTGTTGGATACGCAGTATTTT. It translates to CASSLAGLLDTQYF.

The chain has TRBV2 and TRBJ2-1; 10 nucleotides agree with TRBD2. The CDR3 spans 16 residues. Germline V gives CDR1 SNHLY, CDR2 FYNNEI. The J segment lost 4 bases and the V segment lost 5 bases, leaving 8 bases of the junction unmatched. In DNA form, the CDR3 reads TGTGCCAGCAGTCAAAGTACTAGCGGGATTTACAATGAGCAGTTCTTC. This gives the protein CASSQSTSGIYNEQFF.

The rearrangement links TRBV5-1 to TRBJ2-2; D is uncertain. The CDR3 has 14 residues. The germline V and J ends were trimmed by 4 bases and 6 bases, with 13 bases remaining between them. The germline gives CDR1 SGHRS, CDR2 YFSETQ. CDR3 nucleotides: TGCGCCAGCAGCCCGAGTCCAGGCCCCGGGGAGCTGTTTTTT. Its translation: CASSPSPGPGELFF.

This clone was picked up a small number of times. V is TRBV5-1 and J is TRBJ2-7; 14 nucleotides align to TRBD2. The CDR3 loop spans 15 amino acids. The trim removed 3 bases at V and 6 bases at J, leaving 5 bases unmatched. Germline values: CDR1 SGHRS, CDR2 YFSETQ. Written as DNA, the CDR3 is TGCGCCAGCAGCTCAGATGGACTAGCGGGAGGCGAGCAGTACTTC. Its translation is CASSSDGLAGGEQYF.

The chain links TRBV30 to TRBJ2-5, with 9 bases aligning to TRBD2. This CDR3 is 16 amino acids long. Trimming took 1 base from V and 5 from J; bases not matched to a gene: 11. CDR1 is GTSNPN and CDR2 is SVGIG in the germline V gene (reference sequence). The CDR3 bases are TGTGCCTGGAGTGGCGGGAGGGTTCCCTCCCAGGAGACCCAGTACTTC. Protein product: CAWSGGRVPSQETQYF.

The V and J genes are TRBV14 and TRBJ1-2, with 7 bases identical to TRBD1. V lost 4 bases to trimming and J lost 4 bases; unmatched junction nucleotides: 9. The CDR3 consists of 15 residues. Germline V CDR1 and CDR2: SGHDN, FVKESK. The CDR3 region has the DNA TGTGCCAGCAGCCCAAAAGGGGGCGAACCCTATGGCTACACCTTC. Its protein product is CASSPKGGEPYGYTF.

The chain's CDR3 is CASSWGGPLNYEQYF. The CDR3 DNA reads as TGTGCCAGCAGTTGGGGGGGGCCCCTCAACTACGAGCAGTACTTC. J is TRBJ2-7 and V is TRBV27; D is perhaps TRBD2 (7 bases). Germline assignment: CDR1 MNHEY and CDR2 SMNVEV (reference sequence). The CDR3 is 15 residues long. V dropped 4 bases and J dropped 3 bases, with 16 bases sitting between them.

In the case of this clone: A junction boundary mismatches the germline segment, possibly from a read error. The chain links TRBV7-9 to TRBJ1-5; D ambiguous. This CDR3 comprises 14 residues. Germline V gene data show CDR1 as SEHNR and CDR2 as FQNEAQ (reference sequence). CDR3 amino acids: CSSSPRRSNQPQHF. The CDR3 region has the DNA TGTTCCAGCAGCCCTAGGAGAAGCAATCAGCCCCAGCATTTT.

The CDR3: CASSEVRKPTGELFF. CDR3 bases: TGTGCCAGCAGTGAAGTGCGGAAGCCCACCGGGGAGCTGTTTTTT. The chain joins TRBV2 to TRBJ2-2; D call uncertain. Deletions cut 1 base from V and 4 bases from J, with 10 bases between. The CDR3 has 15 residues. In germline, CDR1 is SNHLY, CDR2 FYNNEI.

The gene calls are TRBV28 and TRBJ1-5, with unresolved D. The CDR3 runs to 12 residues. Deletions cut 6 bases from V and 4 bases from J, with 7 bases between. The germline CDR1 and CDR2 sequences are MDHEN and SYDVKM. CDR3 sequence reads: CASSEANQPQHF. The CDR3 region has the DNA TGTGCCAGCAGCGAGGCGAATCAGCCCCAGCATTTT.

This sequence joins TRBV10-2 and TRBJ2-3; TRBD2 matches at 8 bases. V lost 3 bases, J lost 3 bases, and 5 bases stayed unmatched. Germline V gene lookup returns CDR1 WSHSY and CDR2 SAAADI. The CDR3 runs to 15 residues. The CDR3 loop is CASSDPGTSTDTQYF. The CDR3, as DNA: TGCGCCAGCAGTGACCCCGGGACTAGTACAGATACGCAGTATTTT.

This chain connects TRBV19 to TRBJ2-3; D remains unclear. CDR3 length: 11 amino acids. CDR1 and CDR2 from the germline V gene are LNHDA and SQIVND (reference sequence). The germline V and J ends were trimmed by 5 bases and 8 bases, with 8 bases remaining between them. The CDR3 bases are TGTGCCAGTAGTCAGCTAGGTACGCAGTATTTT. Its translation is CASSQLGTQYF. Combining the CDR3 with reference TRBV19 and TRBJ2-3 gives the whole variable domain DGGITQSPKYLFRKEGQNVTLSCEQNLNHDAMYWYRQDPGQGLRLIYYSQIVNDFQKGDIAEGYSVSREKKESFPLTVTSAQKNPTAFYLCASSQLGTQYFGPGTRLTVL.

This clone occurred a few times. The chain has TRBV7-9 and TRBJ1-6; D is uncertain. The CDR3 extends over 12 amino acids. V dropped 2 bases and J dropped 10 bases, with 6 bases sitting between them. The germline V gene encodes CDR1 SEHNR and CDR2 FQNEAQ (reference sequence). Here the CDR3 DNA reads TGTGCCAGCAGCTTATTGGGCTCACCCCTCCACTTT. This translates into CASSLLGSPLHF.

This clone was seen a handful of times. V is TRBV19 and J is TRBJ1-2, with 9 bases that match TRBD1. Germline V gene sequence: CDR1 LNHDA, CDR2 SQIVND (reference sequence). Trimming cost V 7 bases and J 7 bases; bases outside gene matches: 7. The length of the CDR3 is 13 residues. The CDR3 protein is CASTPDRGRGYTF. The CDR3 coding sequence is TGTGCCAGTACCCCGGACAGGGGACGTGGCTACACCTTC.

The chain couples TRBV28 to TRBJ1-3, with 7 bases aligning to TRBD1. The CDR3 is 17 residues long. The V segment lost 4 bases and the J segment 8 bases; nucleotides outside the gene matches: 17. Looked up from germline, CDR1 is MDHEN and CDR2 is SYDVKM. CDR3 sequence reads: CASSSTRGQLGRDTIYF. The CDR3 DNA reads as TGTGCCAGCAGTTCAACTAGGGGGCAGCTAGGTCGCGACACCATATATTTT.

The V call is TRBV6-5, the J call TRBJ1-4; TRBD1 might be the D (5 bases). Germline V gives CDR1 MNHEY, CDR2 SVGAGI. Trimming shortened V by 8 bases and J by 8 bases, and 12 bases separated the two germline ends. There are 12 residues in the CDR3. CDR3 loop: CASRGGSEKLFF. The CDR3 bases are TGTGCCAGCCGGGGGGGGAGCGAAAAACTGTTTTTT.

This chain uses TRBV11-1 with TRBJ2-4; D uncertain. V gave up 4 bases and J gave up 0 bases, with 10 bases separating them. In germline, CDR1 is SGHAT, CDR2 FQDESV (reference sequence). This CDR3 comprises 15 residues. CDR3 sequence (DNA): TGTGCCAGCAGCTCGCCCACGGGAGCCAAAAACATTCAGTACTTC. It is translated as CASSSPTGAKNIQYF.

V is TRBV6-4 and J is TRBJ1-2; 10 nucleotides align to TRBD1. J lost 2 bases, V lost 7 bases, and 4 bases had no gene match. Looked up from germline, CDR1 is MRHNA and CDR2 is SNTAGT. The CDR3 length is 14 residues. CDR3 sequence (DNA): TGTGCCAGCACCCCGGGACAGGGGAACTATGGCTACACCTTC. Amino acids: CASTPGQGNYGYTF.

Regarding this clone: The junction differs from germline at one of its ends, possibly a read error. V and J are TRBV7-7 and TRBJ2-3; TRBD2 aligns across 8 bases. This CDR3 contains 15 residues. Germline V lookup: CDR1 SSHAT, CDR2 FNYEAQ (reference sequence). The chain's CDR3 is CASSLSSGSTDTQYF. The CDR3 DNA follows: TGTGCTAGCAGCTTGTCTAGCGGGTCAACAGATACGCAGTATTTT. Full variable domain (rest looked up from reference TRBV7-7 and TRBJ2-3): GAGVSQSPRYKVTKRGQDVTLRCDPISSHATLYWYQQALGQGPEFLTYFNYEAQPDKSGLPSDRFSAERPEGSISTLTIQRTEQRDSAMYRCASSLSSGSTDTQYFGPGTRLTVL.

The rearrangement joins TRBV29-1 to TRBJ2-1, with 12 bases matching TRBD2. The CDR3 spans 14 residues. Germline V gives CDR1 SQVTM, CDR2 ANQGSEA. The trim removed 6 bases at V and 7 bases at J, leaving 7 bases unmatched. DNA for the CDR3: TGCAGCGTCCTGACTAGCGGGAGATGGAATGAGCAGTTCTTC. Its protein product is CSVLTSGRWNEQFF.